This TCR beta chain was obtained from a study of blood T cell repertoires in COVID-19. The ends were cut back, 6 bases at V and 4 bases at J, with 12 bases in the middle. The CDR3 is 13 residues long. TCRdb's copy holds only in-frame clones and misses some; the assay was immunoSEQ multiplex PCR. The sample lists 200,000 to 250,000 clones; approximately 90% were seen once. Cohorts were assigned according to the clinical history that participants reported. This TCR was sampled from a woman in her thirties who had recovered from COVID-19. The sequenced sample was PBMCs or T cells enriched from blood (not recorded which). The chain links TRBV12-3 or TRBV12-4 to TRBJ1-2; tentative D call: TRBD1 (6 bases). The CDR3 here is CASSPGQFYGYTF. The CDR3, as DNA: TGTGCCAGCAGCCCCGGACAGTTCTATGGCTACACCTTC.